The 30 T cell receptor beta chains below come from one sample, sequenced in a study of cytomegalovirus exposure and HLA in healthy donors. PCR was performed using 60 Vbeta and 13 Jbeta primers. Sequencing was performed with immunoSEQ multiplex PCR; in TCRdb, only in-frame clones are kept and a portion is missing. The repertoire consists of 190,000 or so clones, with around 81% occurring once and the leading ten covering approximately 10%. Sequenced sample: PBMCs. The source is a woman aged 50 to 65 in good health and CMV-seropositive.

The CDR3 sequence is CASSDGGLTNEKLFF. CDR3 in DNA: TGCGCCAGCAGTGATGGGGGCCTTACTAATGAAAAACTGTTTTTT. J is TRBJ1-4 and V is TRBV10-2; D possibly corresponds to TRBD1 (6 bases). The CDR3 covers 15 residues. V lost 3 bases to trimming and J lost 2 bases, with 10 bases between them. Germline V lookup: CDR1 WSHSY, CDR2 SAAADI.

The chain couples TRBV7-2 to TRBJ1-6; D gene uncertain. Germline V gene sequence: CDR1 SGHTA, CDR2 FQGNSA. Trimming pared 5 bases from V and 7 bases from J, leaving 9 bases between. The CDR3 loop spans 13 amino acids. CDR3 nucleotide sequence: TGTGCCAGCAGCCCTCCCTTCAATTCACCCCTCCACTTT. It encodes CASSPPFNSPLHF. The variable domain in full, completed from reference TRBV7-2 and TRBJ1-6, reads GAGVSQSPSNKVTEKGKDVELRCDPISGHTALYWYRQSLGQGLEFLIYFQGNSAPDKSGLPSDRFSAERTGGSVSTLTIQRTQQEDSAVYLCASSPPFNSPLHFGNGTRLTVT.

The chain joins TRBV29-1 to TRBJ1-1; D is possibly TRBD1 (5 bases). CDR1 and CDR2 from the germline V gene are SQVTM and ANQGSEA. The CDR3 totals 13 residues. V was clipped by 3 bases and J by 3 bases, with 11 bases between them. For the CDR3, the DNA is TGCAGCGTTGAGGCAGGGAGGGACACTGAAGCTTTCTTT. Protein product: CSVEAGRDTEAFF.

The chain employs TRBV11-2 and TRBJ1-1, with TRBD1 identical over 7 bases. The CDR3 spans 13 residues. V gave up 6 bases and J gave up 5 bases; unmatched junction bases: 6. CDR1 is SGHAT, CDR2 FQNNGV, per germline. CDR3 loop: CASRLQGQTEAFF. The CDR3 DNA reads TGTGCCAGCAGGTTACAGGGGCAAACTGAAGCTTTCTTT.

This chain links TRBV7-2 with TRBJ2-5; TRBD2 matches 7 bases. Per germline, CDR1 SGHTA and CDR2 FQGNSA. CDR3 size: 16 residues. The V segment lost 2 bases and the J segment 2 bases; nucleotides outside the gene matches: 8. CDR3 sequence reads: CASSLSGVGQQETQYF. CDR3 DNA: TGTGCCAGCAGCTTAAGCGGGGTGGGTCAACAAGAGACCCAGTACTTC.

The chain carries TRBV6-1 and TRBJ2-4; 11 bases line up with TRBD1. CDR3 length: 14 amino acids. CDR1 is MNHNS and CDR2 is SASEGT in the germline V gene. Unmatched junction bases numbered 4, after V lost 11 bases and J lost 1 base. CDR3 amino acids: CAAGQGAAKNIQYF. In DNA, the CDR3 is TGTGCCGCCGGACAGGGGGCGGCCAAAAACATTCAGTACTTC.

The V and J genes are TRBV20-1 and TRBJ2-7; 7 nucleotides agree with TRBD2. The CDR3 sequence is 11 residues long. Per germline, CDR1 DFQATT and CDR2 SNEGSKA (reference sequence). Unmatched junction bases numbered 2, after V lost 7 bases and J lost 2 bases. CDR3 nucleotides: TGCAGTGTCAGCGGGGCCTACGAGCAGTACTTC. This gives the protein CSVSGAYEQYF.

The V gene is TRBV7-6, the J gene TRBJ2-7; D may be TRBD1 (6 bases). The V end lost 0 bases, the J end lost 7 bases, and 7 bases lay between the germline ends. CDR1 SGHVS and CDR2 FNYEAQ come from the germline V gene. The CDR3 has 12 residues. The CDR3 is CASSLAGTEQYF. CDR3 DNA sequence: TGTGCCAGCAGCTTAGCCGGGACAGAGCAGTACTTC.

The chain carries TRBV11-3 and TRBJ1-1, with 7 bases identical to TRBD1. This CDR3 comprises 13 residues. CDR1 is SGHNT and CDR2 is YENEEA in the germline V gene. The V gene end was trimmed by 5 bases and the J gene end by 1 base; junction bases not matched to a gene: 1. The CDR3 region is CASSRQGNTEAFF. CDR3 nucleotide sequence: TGTGCCAGCAGCAGACAGGGGAACACTGAAGCTTTCTTT.

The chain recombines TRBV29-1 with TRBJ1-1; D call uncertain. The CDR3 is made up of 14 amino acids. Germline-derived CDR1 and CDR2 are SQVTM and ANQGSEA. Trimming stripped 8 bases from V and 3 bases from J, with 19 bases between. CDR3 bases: TGCAGCCTTCGCCGGGAGGCCTTTGACACTGAAGCTTTCTTT. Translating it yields CSLRREAFDTEAFF.

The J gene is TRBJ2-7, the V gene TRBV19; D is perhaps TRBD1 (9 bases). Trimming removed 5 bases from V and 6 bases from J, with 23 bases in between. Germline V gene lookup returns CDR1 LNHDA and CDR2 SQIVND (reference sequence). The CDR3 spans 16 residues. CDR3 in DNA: TGTGCCAGTAGTGCCCGGGGGGGACAGGGCAGAGGCGAGCAGTACTTC. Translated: CASSARGGQGRGEQYF.

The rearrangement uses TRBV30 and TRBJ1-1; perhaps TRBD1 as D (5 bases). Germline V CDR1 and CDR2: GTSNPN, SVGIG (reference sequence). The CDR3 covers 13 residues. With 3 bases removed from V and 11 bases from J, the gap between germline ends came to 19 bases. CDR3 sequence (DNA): TGTGCCTGGAGCTCGTATCTGGGCCGGGGGGCTTTCTTT. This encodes CAWSSYLGRGAFF.

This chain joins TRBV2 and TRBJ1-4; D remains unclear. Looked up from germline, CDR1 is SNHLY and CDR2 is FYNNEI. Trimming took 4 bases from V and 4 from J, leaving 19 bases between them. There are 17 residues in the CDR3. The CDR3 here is CASSAYLSAGYNEKLFF. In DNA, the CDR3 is TGTGCCAGCAGTGCGTACCTCTCGGCAGGCTATAATGAAAAACTGTTTTTT.

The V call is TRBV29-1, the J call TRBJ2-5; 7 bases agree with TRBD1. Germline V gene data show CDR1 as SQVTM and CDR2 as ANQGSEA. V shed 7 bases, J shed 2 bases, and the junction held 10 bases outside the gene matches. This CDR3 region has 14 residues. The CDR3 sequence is CSAEGYRGQETQYF. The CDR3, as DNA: TGCAGCGCCGAGGGGTACAGGGGACAAGAGACCCAGTACTTC.

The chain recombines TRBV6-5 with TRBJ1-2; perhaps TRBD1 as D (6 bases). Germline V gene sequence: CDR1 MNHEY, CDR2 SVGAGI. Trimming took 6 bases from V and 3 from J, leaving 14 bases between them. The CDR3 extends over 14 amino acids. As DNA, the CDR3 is TGTGCCAGCAGAACCGAAGGGGGTCACTATGGCTACACCTTC. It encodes CASRTEGGHYGYTF.

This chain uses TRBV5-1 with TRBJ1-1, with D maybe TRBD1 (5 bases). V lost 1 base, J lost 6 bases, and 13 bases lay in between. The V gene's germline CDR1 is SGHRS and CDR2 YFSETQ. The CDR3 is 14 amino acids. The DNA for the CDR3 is TGCGCCAGCAGCTTGCGGTTAGAAGGGGCTGAAGCTTTCTTT. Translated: CASSLRLEGAEAFF.

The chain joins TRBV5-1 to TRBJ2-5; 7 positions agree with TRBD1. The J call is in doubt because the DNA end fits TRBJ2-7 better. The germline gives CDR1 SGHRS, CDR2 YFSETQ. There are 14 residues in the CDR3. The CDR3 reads CASSPRQGSYEQYF. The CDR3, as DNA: TGCGCCAGCAGCCCAAGACAGGGCTCCTACGAGCAGTACTTC.

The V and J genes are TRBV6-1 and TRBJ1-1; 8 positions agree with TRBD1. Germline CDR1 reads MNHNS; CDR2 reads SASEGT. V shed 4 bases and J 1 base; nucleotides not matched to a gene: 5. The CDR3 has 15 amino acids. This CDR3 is CASSARTGSNTEAFF. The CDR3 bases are TGTGCCAGCAGTGCTCGGACAGGGTCGAACACTGAAGCTTTCTTT.

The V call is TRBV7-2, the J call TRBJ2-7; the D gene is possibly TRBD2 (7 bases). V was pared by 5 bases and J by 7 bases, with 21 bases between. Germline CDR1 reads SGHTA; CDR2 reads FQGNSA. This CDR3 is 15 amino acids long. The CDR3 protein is CASSGGVRGGWEQYF. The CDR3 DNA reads TGTGCCAGCAGCGGGGGGGTCAGGGGAGGATGGGAGCAGTACTTC.

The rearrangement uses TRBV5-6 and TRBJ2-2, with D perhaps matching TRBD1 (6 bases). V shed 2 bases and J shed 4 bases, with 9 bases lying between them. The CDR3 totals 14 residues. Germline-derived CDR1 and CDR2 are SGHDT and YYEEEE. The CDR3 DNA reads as TGTGCCAGCAGCTTCCGACAGGCCACCGGGGAGCTGTTTTTT. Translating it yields CASSFRQATGELFF.

CDR3 nucleotide sequence: TGTGCCAGCAGCTCCACCTACGAGCAGTACTTC. Protein product: CASSSTYEQYF. This chain uses TRBV7-6 with TRBJ2-5, with D unresolved. The J call could be wrong; TRBJ2-7 is a better fit for the DNA end. The CDR3 is 11 residues long. CDR1 SGHVS and CDR2 FNYEAQ come from the germline V gene.

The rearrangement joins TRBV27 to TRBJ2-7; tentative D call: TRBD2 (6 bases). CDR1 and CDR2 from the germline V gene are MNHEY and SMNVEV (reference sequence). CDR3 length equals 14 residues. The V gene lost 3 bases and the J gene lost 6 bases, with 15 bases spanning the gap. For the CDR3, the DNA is TGTGCCAGCAGTTTGAACCGGGGAGGAGCCGAGCAGTACTTC. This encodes CASSLNRGGAEQYF.

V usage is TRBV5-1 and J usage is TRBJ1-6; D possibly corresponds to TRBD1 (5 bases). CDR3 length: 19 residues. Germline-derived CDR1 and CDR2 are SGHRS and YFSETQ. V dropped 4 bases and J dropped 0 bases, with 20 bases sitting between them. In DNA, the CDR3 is TGCGCCAGCAGCCCCATCGGTCTCGCAGGGATCTCCTATAATTCACCCCTCCACTTT. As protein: CASSPIGLAGISYNSPLHF. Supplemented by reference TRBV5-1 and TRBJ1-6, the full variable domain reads KAGVTQTPRYLIKTRGQQVTLSCSPISGHRSVSWYQQTPGQGLQFLFEYFSETQRNKGNFPGRFSGRQFSNSRSEMNVSTLELGDSALYLCASSPIGLAGISYNSPLHFGNGTRLTVT.

The CDR3 loop is CASSLSGDRSYEQYF. The DNA for the CDR3 is TGTGCCAGCAGCCTGTCGGGCGACAGGTCCTACGAGCAGTACTTC. The chain carries TRBV7-8 and TRBJ2-7; possible D gene TRBD1, 6 bases. Trimming took off 5 bases at V and 1 base at J, with 15 bases between the two ends. The CDR3 has 15 amino acids. CDR1 and CDR2 (germline): SGHVS, FQNEAQ. The full variable domain, completed using reference TRBV7-8 and TRBJ2-7, is GAGVSQSPRYKVAKRGQDVALRCDPISGHVSLFWYQQALGQGPEFLTYFQNEAQLDKSGLPSDRFFAERPEGSVSTLKIQRTQQEDSAVYLCASSLSGDRSYEQYFGPGTRLTVT.

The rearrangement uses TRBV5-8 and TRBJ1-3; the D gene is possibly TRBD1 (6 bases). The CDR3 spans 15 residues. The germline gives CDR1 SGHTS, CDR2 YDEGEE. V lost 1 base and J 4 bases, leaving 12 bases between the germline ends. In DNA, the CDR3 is TGTGCCAGCAGCTTGCCGGCAGGGACAGGAAACACCATATATTTT. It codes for CASSLPAGTGNTIYF.

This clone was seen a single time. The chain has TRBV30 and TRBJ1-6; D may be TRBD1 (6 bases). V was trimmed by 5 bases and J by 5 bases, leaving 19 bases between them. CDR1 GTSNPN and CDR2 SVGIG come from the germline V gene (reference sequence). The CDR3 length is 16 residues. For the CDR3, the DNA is TGTGCCTGGTACCCCCGAAACAGGGTAGATAATTCACCCCTCCACTTT. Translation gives CAWYPRNRVDNSPLHF.

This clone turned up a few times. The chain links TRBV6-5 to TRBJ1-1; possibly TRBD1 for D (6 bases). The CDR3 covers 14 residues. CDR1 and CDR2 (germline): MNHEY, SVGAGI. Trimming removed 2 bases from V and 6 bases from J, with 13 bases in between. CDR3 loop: CASSYGAGDSEAFF. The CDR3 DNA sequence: TGTGCCAGCAGTTACGGGGCAGGGGATTCTGAAGCTTTCTTT.

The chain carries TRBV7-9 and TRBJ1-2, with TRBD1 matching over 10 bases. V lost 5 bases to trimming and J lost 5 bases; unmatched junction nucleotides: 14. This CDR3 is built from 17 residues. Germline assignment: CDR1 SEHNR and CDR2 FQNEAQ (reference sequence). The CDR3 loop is CASSPARQGAYLYGYTF. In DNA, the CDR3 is TGTGCCAGCAGCCCCGCCCGACAGGGGGCTTACCTGTATGGCTACACCTTC.

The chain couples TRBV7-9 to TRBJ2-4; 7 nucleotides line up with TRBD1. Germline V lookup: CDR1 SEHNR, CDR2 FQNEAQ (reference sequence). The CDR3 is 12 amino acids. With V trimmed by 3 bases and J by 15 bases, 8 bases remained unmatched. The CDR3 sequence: CASSFTDRALYF. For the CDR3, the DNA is TGTGCCAGCAGCTTTACCGACAGGGCGCTGTACTTC. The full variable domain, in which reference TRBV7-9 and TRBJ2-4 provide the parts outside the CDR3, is DTGVSQNPRHKITKRGQNVTFRCDPISEHNRLYWYRQTLGQGPEFLTYFQNEAQLEKSRLLSDRFSAERPKGSFSTLEIQRTEQGDSAMYLCASSFTDRALYFGAGTRLSVL.

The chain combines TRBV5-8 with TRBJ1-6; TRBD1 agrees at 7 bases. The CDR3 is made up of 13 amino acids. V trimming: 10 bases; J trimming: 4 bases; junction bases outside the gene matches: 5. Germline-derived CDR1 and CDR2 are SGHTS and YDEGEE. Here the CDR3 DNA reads TGTGCCGCACGGGACAGATATAATTCACCCCTCCACTTT. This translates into CAARDRYNSPLHF.